The clone carrying this T cell receptor (beta chain) was seen a few times. Its antigen is unknown. One entry per CDR3 protein, called by TCRdb with MiXCR from the reads. The top ten clones hold under 9% of a sample with some 350,000 distinct CDR3 sequences, 15% to 20% of them seen once. The CDR3 covers 14 residues. Germline CDR1 is SGHRS and CDR2 is YFSETQ. The V and J ends lost 3 bases and 10 bases, in that order; junction bases with no gene match: 10. The data derive from a study of T cell repertoires in cytomegalovirus infection. For the study at large: The public TCR beta signatures pointed to both CMV infection and matching HLA type. Study observations and caveats: Carriers of CMV plus the relevant HLA were identified by cumulative public TCR beta family frequency.

Sequenced sample: PBMCs. The rearrangement joins TRBV5-1 to TRBJ2-1; 7 bases are a match to TRBD2. This sequence originates from a human donor in good health (CMV status not recorded). Some clones in this sample may be carry-over from other donors' samples. The CDR3 loop reads CASSWGEGLGEQFF. The CDR3 nucleotides are TGCGCCAGCAGCTGGGGGGAGGGTCTCGGCGAGCAGTTCTTC.